What follows is one T cell receptor beta chain and its context. Other DNA sequences within the sample encode an identical CDR3. The sample is drawn from a study of shared clonotypes between healthy human individuals. The CDR3 contains 13 residues. Germline V gene sequence: CDR1 GTSNPN, CDR2 SVGIG (reference sequence). V gave up 0 bases and J gave up 5 bases, with 10 bases separating them. Libraries were prepared by immunoSEQ multiplex PCR; TCRdb keeps only in-frame clonotypes and omits some of them. The sample includes over 2 million clones, roughly 96% seen only once; the top ten take more than 0.1%.

Sequencing was done on a sample of naive CD4+ T cells sorted from blood. Stated subset: CD45RA+ positively selected. The gene calls are TRBV30 and TRBJ1-1, with D possibly matching TRBD1 (5 bases). The source is a man between 18 and 35 years old in good health. CDR3 bases: TGTGCCTGGAGTGTAAGGGGTGATACTGAAGCTTTCTTT. Its translation is CAWSVRGDTEAFF.